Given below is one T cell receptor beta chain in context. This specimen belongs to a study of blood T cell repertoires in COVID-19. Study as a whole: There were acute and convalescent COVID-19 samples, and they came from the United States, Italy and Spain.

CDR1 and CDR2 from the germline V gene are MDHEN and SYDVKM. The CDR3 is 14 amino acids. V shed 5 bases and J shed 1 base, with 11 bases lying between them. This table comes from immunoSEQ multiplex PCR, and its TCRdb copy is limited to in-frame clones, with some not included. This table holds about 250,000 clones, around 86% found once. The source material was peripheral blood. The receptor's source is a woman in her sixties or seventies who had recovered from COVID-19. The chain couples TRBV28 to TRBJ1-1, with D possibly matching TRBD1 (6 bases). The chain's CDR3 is CASSIPGENTEAFF. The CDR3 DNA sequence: TGTGCCAGCAGTATCCCAGGGGAGAACACTGAAGCTTTCTTT.